The TCR beta chain under discussion was sequenced for a study of blood T cell repertoires in COVID-19. As for the study in general: Acute and convalescent COVID-19 samples came from the United States, Italy and Spain.

Profiling relied on immunoSEQ multiplex PCR, and the TCRdb table lists in-frame clones only, not all of them. Of under 55,000 clones listed, approximately 79% were seen once; the top ten hold about 25%. Germline V gives CDR1 MNHEY, CDR2 SVGAGI. Losses at the gene ends were 6 bases for V and 5 bases for J; bases not matched to a gene: 3. This CDR3 contains 15 residues. The sample was peripheral blood. This TCR was recovered from a man between 65 and 80 years old with acute or convalescent COVID-19. V and J are TRBV6-5 and TRBJ2-3; 15 nucleotides align to TRBD2. CDR3 protein: CASRGLAGGIDTQYF. The CDR3 region has the DNA TGTGCCAGCAGGGGACTAGCGGGAGGTATAGATACGCAGTATTTT.